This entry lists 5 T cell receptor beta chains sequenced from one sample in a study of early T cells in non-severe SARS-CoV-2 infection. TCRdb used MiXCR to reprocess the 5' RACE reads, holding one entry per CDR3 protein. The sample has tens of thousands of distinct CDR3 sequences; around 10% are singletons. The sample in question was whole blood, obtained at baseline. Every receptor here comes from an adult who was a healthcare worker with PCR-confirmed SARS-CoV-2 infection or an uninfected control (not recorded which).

The CDR3 reads CASSYGAGGNGYTF. In DNA form, the CDR3 reads TGTGCCAGCAGTTATGGAGCTGGGGGGAACGGCTACACCTTC. V is TRBV6-5 and J is TRBJ1-2; D is perhaps TRBD1 (5 bases). CDR3 length: 14 amino acids. V gave up 3 bases and J gave up 8 bases, with 16 bases separating them. Germline lookup yields CDR1 MNHEY and CDR2 SVGAGI.

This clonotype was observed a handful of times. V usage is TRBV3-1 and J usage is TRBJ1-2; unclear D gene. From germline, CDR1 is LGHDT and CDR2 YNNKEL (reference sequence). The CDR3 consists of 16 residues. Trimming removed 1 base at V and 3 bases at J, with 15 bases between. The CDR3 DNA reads TGTGCCAGCAGCCAAGGAAGTTTACAGTCTTACTATGGCTACACCTTC. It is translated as CASSQGSLQSYYGYTF.

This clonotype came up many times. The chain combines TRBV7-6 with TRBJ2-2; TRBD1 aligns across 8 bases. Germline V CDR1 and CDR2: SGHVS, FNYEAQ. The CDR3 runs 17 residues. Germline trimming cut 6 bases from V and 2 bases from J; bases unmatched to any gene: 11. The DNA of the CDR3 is TGTGCCAGCAGTCAAACTCCAGGGGGCTCAAACACCGGGGAGCTGTTTTTT. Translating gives CASSQTPGGSNTGELFF. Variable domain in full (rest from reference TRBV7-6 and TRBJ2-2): GAGVSQSPRYKVTKRGQDVALRCDPISGHVSLYWYRQALGQGPEFLTYFNYEAQQDKSGLPNDRFSAERPEGSISTLTIQRTEQRDSAMYRCASSQTPGGSNTGELFFGEGSRLTVL.

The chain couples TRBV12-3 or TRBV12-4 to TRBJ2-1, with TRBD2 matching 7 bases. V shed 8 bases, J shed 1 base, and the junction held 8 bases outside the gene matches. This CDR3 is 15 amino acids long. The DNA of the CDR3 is TGTGCCAGCGCCGCAGGCGGGGGATCCTACAATGAGCAGTTCTTC. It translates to CASAAGGGSYNEQFF.

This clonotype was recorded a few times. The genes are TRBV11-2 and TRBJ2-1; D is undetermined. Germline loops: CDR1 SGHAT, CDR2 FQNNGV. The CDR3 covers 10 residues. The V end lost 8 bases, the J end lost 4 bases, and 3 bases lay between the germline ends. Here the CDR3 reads CASGYNEQFF. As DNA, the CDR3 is TGTGCCAGCGGGTACAATGAGCAGTTCTTC. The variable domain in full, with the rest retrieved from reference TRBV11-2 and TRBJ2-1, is EAGVAQSPRYKIIEKRQSVAFWCNPISGHATLYWYQQILGQGPKLLIQFQNNGVVDDSQLPKDRFSAERLKGVDSTLKIQPAKLEDSAVYLCASGYNEQFFGPGTRLTVL.